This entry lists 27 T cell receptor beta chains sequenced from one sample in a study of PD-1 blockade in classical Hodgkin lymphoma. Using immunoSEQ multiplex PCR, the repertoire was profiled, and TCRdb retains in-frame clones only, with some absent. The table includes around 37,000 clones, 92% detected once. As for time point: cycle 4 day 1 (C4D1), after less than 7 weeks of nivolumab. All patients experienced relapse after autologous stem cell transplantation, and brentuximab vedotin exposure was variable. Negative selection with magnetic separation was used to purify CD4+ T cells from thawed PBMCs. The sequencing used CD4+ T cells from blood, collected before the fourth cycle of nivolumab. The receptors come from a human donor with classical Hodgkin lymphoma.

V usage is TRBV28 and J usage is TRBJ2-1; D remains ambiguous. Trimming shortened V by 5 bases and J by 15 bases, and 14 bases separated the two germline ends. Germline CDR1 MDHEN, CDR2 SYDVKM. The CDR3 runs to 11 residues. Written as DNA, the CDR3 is TGTGCCAGCAGTCCCCGACCAGGCCTGTTCTTC. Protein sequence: CASSPRPGLFF.

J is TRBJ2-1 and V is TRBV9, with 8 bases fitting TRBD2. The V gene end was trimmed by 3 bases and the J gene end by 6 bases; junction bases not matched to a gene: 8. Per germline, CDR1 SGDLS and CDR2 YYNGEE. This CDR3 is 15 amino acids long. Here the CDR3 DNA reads TGTGCCAGCAGCGGCAGCGGGAGAGGCGGCAATGAGCAGTTCTTC. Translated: CASSGSGRGGNEQFF.

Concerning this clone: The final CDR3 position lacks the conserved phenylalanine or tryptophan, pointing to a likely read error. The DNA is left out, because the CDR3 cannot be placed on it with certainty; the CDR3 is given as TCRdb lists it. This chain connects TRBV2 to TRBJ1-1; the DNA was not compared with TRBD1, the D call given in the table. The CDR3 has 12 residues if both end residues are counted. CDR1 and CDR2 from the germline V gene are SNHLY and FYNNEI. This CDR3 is CASSEGTGAPAV.

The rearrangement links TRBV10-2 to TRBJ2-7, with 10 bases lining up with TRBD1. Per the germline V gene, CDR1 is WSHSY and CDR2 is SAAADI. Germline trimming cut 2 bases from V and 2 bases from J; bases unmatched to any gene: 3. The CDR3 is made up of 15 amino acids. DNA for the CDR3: TGCGCCAGCAGTGAGGTAGACAGGGGGCCCTACGAGCAGTACTTC. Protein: CASSEVDRGPYEQYF.

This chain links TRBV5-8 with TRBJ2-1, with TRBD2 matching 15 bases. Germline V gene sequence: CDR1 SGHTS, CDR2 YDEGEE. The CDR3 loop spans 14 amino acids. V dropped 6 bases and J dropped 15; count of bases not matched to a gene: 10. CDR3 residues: CASTFGTSGRLTFF. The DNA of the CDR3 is TGTGCCAGCACATTTGGGACTAGCGGGAGGCTCACGTTCTTC. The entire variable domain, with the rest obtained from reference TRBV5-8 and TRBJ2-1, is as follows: EAGVTQSPTHLIKTRGQQATLRCSPISGHTSVYWYQQALGLGLQFLLWYDEGEERNRGNFPPRFSGRQFPNYSSELNVNALELEDSALYLCASTFGTSGRLTFFGPGTRLTVL.

The CDR3 region has the DNA TGTGCCAGCGCGGTGAGCTCCTATAATTCACCCCTCCACTTT. Amino acids: CASAVSSYNSPLHF. V gene TRBV14 combines with J gene TRBJ1-6, with D uncertain. Germline assignment: CDR1 SGHDN and CDR2 FVKESK. The CDR3 is 14 amino acids. With 8 bases removed from V and 0 bases from J, the gap between germline ends came to 8 bases. Together with reference TRBV14 and TRBJ1-6, the CDR3 gives the full variable domain: EAGVTQFPSHSVIEKGQTVTLRCDPISGHDNLYWYRRVMGKEIKFLLHFVKESKQDESGMPNNRFLAERTGGTYSTLKVQPAELEDSGVYFCASAVSSYNSPLHFGNGTRLTVT.

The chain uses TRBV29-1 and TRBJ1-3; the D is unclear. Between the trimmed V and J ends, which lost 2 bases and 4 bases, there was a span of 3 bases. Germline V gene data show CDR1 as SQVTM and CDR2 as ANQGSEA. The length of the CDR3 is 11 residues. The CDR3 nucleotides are TGCAGCGTTGAAAAAGGAAACACCATATATTTT. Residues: CSVEKGNTIYF.

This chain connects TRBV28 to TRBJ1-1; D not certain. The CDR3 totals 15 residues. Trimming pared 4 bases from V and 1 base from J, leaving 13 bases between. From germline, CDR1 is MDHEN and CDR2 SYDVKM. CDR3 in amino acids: CASSSRNNRNTEAFF. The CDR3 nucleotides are TGTGCCAGCAGTTCCCGAAACAACAGGAACACTGAAGCTTTCTTT.

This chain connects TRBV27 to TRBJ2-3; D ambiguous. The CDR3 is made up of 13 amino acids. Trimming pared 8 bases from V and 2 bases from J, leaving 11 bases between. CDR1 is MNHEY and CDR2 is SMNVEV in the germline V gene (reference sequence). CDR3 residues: CASSYYSTDTQYF. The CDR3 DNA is TGTGCCAGCTCTTACTACTCCACAGATACGCAGTATTTT.

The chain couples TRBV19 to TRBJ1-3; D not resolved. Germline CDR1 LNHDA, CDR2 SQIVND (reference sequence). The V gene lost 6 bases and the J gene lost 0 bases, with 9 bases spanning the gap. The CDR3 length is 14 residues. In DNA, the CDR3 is TGTGCCAGTAGCCAAATGTCCTCTGGAAACACCATATATTTT. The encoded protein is CASSQMSSGNTIYF.

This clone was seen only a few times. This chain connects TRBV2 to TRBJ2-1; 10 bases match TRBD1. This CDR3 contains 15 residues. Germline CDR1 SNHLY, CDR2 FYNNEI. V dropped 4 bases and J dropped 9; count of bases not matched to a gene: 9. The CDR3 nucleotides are TGTGCCAGCAGTGCCGGGACAGGGGAATTTAGTGAGCAGTTCTTC. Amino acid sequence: CASSAGTGEFSEQFF.

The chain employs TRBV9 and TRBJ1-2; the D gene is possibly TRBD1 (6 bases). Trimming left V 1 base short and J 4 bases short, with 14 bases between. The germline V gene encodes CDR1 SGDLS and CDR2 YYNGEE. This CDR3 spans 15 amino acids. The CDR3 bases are TGTGCCAGCAGCGTACGCTCCGGGACACTCTATGGCTACACCTTC. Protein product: CASSVRSGTLYGYTF. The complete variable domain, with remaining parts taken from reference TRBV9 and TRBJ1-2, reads DSGVTQTPKHLITATGQRVTLRCSPRSGDLSVYWYQQSLDQGLQFLIQYYNGEERAKGNILERFSAQQFPDLHSELNLSSLELGDSALYFCASSVRSGTLYGYTFGSGTRLTVV.

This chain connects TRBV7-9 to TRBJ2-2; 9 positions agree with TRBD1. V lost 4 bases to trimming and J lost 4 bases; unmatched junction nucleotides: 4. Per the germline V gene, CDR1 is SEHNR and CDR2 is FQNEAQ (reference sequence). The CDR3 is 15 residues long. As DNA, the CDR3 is TGTGCCAGCAGCTACCCGGGACAGGGCACCGGGGAGCTGTTTTTT. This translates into CASSYPGQGTGELFF.

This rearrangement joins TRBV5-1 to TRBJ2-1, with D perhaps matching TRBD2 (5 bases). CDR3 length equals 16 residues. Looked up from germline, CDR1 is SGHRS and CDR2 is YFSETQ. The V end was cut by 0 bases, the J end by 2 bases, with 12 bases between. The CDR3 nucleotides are TGCGCCAGCAGCTTGGAGGCTAGCACTGCCTACAATGAGCAGTTCTTC. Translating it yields CASSLEASTAYNEQFF.

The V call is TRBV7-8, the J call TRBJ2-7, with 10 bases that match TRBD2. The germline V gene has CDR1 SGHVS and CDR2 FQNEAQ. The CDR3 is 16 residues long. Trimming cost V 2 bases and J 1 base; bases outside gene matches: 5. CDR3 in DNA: TGTGCCAGCAGCTTACGCCCTAGCGGGAGATCCTACGAGCAGTACTTC. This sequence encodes CASSLRPSGRSYEQYF.

The CDR3 loop is CASSREYEQYF. The DNA for the CDR3 is TGTGCCAGTAGTAGAGAGTACGAGCAGTACTTC. The chain carries TRBV19 and TRBJ2-7; D not resolved. The V end was cut by 4 bases, the J end by 4 bases, with 5 bases between. Looked up from germline, CDR1 is LNHDA and CDR2 is SQIVND (reference sequence). The CDR3 is 11 amino acids.

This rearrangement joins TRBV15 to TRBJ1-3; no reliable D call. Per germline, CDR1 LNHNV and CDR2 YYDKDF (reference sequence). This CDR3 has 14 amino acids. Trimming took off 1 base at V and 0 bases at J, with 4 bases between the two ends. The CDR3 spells CATSRGGSGNTIYF. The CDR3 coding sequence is TGTGCCACCAGCAGAGGCGGCTCTGGAAACACCATATATTTT.

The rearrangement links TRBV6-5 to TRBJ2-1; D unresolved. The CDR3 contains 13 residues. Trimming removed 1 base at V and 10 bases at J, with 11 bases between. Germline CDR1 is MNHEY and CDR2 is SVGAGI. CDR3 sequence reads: CASSYFADGEQFF. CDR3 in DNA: TGTGCCAGCAGTTACTTCGCGGACGGAGAGCAGTTCTTC.

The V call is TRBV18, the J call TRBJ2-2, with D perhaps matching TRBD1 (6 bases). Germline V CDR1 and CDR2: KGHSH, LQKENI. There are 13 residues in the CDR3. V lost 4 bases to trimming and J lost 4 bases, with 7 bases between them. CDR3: CASSRQATGELFF. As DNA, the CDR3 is TGTGCCAGCTCACGACAGGCCACCGGGGAGCTGTTTTTT.

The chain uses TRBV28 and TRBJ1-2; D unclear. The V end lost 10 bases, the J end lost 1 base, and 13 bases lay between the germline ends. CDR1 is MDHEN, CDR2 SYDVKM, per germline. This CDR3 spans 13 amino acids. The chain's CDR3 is CATLDSVNYGYTF. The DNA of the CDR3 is TGTGCCACCCTCGACTCGGTTAACTATGGCTACACCTTC.

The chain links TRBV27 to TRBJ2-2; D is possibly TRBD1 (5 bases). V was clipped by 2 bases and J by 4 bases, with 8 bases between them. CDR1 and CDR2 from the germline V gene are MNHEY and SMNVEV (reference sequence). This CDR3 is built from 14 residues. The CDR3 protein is CASSLGAGTGELFF. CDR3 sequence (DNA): TGTGCCAGCAGTTTAGGGGCAGGCACCGGGGAGCTGTTTTTT.

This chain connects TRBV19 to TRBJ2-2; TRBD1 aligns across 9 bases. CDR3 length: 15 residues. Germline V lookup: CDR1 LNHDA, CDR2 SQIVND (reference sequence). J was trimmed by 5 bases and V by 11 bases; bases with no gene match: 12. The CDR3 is CAAQRGTGRTGELFF. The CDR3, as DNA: TGTGCCGCCCAGAGGGGGACAGGGCGGACCGGGGAGCTGTTTTTT.

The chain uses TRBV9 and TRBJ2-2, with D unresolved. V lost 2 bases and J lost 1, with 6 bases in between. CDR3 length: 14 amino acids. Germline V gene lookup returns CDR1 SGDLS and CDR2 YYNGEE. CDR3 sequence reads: CASSVGQNTGELFF. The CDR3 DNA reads TGTGCCAGCAGCGTCGGCCAGAACACCGGGGAGCTGTTTTTT.

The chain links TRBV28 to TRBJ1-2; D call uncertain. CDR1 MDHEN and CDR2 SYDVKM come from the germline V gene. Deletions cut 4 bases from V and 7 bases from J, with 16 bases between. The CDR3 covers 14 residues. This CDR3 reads CASSSPGPLGGYTF. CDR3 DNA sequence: TGTGCCAGCAGTTCACCGGGCCCCCTAGGTGGCTACACCTTC.

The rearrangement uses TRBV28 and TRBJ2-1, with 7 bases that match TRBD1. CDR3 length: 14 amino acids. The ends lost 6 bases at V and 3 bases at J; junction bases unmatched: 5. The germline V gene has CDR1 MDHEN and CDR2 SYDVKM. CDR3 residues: CASRDRVHYNEQFF. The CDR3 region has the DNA TGTGCCAGCAGAGACAGGGTCCACTACAATGAGCAGTTCTTC.

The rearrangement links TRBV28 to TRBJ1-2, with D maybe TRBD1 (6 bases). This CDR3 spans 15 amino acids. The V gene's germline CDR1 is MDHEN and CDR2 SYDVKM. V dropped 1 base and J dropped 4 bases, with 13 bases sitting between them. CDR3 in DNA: TGTGCCAGCAGTTTATTACAGGGTGTTCCCTATGGCTACACCTTC. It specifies CASSLLQGVPYGYTF.

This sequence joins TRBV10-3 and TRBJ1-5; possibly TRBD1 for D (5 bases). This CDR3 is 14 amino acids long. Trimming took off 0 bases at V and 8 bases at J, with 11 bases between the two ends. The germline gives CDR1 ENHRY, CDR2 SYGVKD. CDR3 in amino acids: CAISESRRDEPQHF. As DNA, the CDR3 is TGTGCCATCAGTGAGTCGAGGAGGGACGAGCCCCAGCATTTT.